This TCR beta chain was sequenced for a study of blood T cells in healthy people across ages. CDR1 is SGHTA and CDR2 is FQGNSA in the germline V gene. The CDR3 consists of 15 residues. Together with a sample-barcoded 5' primer, a J-beta primer mix was included in a second PCR lasting about 7 to 11 cycles. From the 5' RACE reads, TCRdb called clonotypes with MiXCR, one entry per CDR3 protein. Here the sample spans hundreds of thousands of distinct CDR3 sequences, 35% to 50% being singletons. Study-wide results and caveats: Expanded clonotype shifts may have been confounded, as the donors had an unknown CMV status.

Note on this clonotype: Its target is not known. Its ends do not fully match the called genes, so a read error is possible.

The rearrangement links TRBV7-2 to TRBJ1-2; 12 positions agree with TRBD1. The sequencing input was blood. This TCR was sampled from a man older than 75 in good health. The CDR3 loop reads CAGSFGTGGARGYTF. DNA for the CDR3: TGTGCCGGCAGCTTCGGGACAGGGGGCGCAAGGGGCTACACCTTC.